These 5 T cell receptor beta chains originate from one sample sequenced in a study of beta chain features in type 1 diabetes. No antigen has been assigned to these receptors. The isolated RNA, all of it, was reverse transcribed, so expressed TCRB transcripts were what got sequenced. Sequencing was performed with immunoSEQ multiplex PCR; in TCRdb, only in-frame clones are kept and a portion is missing. The repertoire consists of hundreds of thousands of clones, with around an eighth occurring once and the leading ten covering 0.02% to 0.025%. General observations from the study: Researchers report that Type 1 diabetes patients had moderately but significantly shorter TCRB CDR3s across all four CD4+ subsets.

Sequenced input: naive CD4+ T cells from blood. The source is a man between 18 and 29 years old with type 1 diabetes.

This clone was picked up a small number of times. The CDR3 sequence is CAWSGNIPNYGYTF. In DNA form, the CDR3 reads TGTGCCTGGAGTGGGAACATTCCTAACTATGGCTACACCTTC. The chain links TRBV30 to TRBJ1-2; D is ambiguous. V dropped 1 base and J dropped 0 bases, with 9 bases sitting between them. CDR3 length: 14 amino acids. Germline-derived CDR1 and CDR2 are GTSNPN and SVGIG (reference sequence).

This chain connects TRBV27 to TRBJ1-5; 9 bases are shared with TRBD1. The CDR3 length is 15 residues. Losses at the gene ends were 5 bases for V and 6 bases for J; bases not matched to a gene: 8. The V gene's germline CDR1 is MNHEY and CDR2 SMNVEV (reference sequence). CDR3 DNA sequence: TGTGCCAGCAGTACGGGACAGGGCCCCTTTCAGCCCCAGCATTTT. Encoded protein: CASSTGQGPFQPQHF.

The table lists this clone with a few counts. The V call is TRBV28, the J call TRBJ2-4; TRBD1 matches 7 bases. CDR1 is MDHEN, CDR2 SYDVKM, per germline. The CDR3 length is 13 residues. Trimming cost V 6 bases and J 9 bases; bases outside gene matches: 8. The CDR3 is CASRGQGQSIQYF. The CDR3 DNA follows: TGTGCCAGCAGAGGGCAGGGACAGTCCATTCAGTACTTC.

This clone was seen a few times. The chain employs TRBV5-1 and TRBJ2-6, with 11 bases lining up with TRBD1. The CDR3 totals 18 residues. In germline, CDR1 is SGHRS, CDR2 YFSETQ. The V and J ends lost 4 bases and 2 bases, in that order; junction bases with no gene match: 8. CDR3 sequence reads: CASSPWTGGATGANVLTF. CDR3 nucleotide sequence: TGCGCCAGCAGCCCATGGACAGGGGGCGCGACTGGGGCCAACGTCCTGACTTTC.

The sample holds a few counts of this clone. The chain couples TRBV18 to TRBJ1-1, with D maybe TRBD1 (6 bases). Trimming took 7 bases from V and 4 from J, leaving 16 bases between them. CDR3 length: 14 amino acids. CDR1 and CDR2 from the germline V gene are KGHSH and LQKENI. The CDR3 coding sequence is TGTGCCAGCTTAACCGGGGGGCCCAGCACTGAAGCTTTCTTT. Its protein is CASLTGGPSTEAFF.